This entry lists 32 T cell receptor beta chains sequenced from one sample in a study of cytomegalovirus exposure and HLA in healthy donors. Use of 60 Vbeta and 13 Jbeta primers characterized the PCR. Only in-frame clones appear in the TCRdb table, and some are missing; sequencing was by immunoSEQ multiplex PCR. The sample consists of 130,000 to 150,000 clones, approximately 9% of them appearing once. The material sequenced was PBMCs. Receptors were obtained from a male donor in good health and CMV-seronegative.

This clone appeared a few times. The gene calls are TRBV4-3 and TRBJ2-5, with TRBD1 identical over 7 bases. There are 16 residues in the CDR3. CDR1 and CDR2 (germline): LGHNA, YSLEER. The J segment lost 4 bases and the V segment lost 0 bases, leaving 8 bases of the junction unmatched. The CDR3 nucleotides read TGCGCCAGCAGCCAAGAATTGGTGACAGGGCGAGAGACCCAGTACTTC. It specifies CASSQELVTGRETQYF.

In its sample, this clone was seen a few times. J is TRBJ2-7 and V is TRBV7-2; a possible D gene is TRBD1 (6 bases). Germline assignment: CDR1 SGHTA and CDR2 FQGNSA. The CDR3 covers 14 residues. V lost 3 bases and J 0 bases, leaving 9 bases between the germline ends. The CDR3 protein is CASSFDRTSYEQYF. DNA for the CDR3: TGTGCCAGCAGCTTTGACAGGACCTCCTACGAGCAGTACTTC.

CDR3 sequence: CASSLEGDRMNTEAFF. For the CDR3, the DNA is TGCGCCAGCAGCTTGGAAGGGGATAGGATGAACACTGAAGCTTTCTTT. This chain joins TRBV5-1 and TRBJ1-1; tentatively, D is TRBD1 (5 bases). The CDR3 length is 16 residues. CDR1 and CDR2 from the germline V gene are SGHRS and YFSETQ. The V and J ends lost 0 bases and 0 bases respectively, with 12 bases between them.

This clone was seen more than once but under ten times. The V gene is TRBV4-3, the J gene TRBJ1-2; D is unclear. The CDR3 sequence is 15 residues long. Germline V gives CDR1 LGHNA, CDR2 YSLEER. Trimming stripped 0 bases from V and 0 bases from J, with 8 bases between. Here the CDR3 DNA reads TGCGCCAGCAGCCAAGATATAGAAGCTAACTATGGCTACACCTTC. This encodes CASSQDIEANYGYTF.

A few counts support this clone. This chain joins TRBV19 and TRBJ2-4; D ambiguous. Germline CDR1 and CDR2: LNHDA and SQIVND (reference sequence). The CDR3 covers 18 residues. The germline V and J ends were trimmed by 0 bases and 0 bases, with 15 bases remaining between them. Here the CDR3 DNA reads TGTGCCAGTAGTATAGACACCTCGAGCGCGGTAGCCAAAAACATTCAGTACTTC. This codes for CASSIDTSSAVAKNIQYF.

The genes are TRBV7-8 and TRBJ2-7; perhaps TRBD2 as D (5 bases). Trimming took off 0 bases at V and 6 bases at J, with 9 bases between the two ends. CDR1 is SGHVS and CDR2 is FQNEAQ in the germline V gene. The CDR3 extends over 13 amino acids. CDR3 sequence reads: CASSLAGAAEQYF. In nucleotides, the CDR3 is TGTGCCAGCAGCTTAGCGGGAGCTGCCGAGCAGTACTTC. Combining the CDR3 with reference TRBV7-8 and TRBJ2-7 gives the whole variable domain GAGVSQSPRYKVAKRGQDVALRCDPISGHVSLFWYQQALGQGPEFLTYFQNEAQLDKSGLPSDRFFAERPEGSVSTLKIQRTQQEDSAVYLCASSLAGAAEQYFGPGTRLTVT.

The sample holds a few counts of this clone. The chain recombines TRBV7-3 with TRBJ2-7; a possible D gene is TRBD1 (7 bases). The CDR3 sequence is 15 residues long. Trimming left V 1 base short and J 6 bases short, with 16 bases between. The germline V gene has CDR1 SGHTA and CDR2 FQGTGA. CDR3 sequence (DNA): TGTGCCAGCAGCTTAATGGGAGGACAGGTCGGCGAGCAGTACTTC. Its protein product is CASSLMGGQVGEQYF.

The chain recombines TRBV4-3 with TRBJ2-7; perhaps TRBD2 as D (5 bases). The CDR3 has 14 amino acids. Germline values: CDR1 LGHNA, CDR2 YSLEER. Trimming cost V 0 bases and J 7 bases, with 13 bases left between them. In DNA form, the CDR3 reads TGCGCCAGCAGCCAAGAACCGGGCGGGTGGGAGCAGTACTTC. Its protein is CASSQEPGGWEQYF.

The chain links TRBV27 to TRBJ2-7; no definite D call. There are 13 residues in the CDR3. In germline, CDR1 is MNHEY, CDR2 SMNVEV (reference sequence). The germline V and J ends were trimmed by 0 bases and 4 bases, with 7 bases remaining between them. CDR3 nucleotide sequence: TGTGCCAGCAGTTTATCCGGAGCTTACGAGCAGTACTTC. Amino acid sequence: CASSLSGAYEQYF.

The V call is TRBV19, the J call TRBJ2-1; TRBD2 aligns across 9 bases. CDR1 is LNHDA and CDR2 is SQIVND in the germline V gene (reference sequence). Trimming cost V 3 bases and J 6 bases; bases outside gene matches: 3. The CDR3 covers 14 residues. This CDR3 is CASSMRGGPNEQFF. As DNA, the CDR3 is TGTGCCAGTAGTATGCGGGGGGGCCCCAATGAGCAGTTCTTC.

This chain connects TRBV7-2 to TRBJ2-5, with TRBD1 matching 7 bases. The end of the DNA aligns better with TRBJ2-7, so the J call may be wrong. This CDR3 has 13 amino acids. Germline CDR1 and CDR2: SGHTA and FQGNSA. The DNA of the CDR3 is TGTGCCAGCAGCCAAACAGGGGTCTACGAGCAGTACTTC. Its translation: CASSQTGVYEQYF.

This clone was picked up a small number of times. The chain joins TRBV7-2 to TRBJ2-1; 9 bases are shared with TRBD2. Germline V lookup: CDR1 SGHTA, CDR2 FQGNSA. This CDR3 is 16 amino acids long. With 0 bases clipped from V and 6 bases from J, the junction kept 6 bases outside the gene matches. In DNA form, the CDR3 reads TGTGCCAGCAGCTTAGCGCTTAGCGGGAGACCCAATGAGCAGTTCTTC. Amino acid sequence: CASSLALSGRPNEQFF. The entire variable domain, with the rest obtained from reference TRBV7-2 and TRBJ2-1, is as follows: GAGVSQSPSNKVTEKGKDVELRCDPISGHTALYWYRQSLGQGLEFLIYFQGNSAPDKSGLPSDRFSAERTGGSVSTLTIQRTQQEDSAVYLCASSLALSGRPNEQFFGPGTRLTVL.

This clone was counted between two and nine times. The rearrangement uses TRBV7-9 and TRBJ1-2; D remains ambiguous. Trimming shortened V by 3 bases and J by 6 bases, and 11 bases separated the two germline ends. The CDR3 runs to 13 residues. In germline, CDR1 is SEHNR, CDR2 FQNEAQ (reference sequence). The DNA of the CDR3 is TGTGCCAGCAGCTTTACAGCTCAGGATGGCTACACCTTC. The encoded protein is CASSFTAQDGYTF.

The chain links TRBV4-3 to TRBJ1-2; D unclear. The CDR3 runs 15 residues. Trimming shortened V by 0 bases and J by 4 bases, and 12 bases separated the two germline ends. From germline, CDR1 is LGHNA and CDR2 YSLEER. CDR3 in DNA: TGCGCCAGCAGCCAAGACGACTCAGCGATCTATGGCTACACCTTC. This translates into CASSQDDSAIYGYTF.

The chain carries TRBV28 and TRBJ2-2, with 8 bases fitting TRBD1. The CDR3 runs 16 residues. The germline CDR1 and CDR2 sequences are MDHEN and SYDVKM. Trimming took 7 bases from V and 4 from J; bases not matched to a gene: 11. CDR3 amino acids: CASIPWTGFGTGELFF. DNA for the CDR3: TGTGCCAGCATCCCATGGACAGGGTTCGGCACCGGGGAGCTGTTTTTT.

The CDR3 sequence: CASSRATGWVNTEAFF. The CDR3 bases are TGCGCCAGCAGCCGGGCGACAGGGTGGGTAAACACTGAAGCTTTCTTT. The rearrangement links TRBV5-1 to TRBJ1-1, with 7 bases matching TRBD1. After removal of 4 bases from V and 2 bases from J, the junction contained 11 bases not matched to a gene. CDR3 length: 16 amino acids. Germline V gives CDR1 SGHRS, CDR2 YFSETQ.

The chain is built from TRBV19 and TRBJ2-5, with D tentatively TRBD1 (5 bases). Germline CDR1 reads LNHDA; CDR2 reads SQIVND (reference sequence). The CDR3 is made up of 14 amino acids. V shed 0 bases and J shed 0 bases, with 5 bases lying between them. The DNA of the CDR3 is TGTGCCAGTAGTATAGACAGGGACCAAGAGACCCAGTACTTC. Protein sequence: CASSIDRDQETQYF.

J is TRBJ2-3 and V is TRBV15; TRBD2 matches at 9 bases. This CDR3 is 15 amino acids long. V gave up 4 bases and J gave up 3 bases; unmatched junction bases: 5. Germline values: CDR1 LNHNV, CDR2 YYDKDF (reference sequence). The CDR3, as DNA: TGTGCCACCAGCACCCCAGCGGGGGGAACAGATACGCAGTATTTT. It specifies CATSTPAGGTDTQYF.

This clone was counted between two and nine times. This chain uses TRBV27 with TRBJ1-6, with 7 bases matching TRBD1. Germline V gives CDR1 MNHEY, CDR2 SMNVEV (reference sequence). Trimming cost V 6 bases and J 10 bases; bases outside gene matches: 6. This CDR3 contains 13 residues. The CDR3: CASRQQGRSPLHF. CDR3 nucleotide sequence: TGTGCCAGCAGACAACAGGGGCGGTCACCCCTCCACTTT.

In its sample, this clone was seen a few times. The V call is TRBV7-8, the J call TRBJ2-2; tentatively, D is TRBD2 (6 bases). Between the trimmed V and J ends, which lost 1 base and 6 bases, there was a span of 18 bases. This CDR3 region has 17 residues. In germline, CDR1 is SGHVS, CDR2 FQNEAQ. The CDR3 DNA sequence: TGTGCCAGCAGCTTAGTATTAACTAGCAGTCTTCCCGGGGAGCTGTTTTTT. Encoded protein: CASSLVLTSSLPGELFF.

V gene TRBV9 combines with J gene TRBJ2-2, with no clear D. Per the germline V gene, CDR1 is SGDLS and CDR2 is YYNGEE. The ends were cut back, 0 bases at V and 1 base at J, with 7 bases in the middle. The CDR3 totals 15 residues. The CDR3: CASSVGLENTGELFF. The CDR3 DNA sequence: TGTGCCAGCAGCGTAGGACTGGAGAACACCGGGGAGCTGTTTTTT.

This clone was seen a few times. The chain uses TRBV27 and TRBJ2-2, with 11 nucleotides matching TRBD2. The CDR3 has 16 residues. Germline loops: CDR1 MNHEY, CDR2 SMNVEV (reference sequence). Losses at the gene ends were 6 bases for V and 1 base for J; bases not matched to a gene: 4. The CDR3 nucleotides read TGTGCCAGCAGCCATCTAGCGGGAGGGAACACCGGGGAGCTGTTTTTT. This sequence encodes CASSHLAGGNTGELFF.

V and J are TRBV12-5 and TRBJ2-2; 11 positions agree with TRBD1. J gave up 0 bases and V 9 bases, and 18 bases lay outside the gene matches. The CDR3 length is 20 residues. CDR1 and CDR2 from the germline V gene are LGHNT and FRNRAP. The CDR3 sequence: CARIPPGQGGSVANTGELFF. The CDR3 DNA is TGTGCTAGGATACCCCCGGGACAGGGGGGCTCCGTTGCGAACACCGGGGAGCTGTTTTTT.

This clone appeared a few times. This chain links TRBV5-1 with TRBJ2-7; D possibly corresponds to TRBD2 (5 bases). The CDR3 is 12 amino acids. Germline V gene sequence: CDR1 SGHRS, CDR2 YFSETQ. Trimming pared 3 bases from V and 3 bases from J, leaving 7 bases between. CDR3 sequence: CASSSDFYEQYF. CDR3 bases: TGCGCCAGCAGCTCGGACTTCTACGAGCAGTACTTC.

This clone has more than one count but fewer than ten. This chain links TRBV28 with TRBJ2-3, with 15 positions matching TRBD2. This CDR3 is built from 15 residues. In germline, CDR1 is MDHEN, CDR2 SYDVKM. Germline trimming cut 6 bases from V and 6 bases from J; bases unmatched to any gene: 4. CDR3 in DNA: TGTGCCAGCAGATCCGGACTAGCGGGGGGGGATACGCAGTATTTT. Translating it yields CASRSGLAGGDTQYF. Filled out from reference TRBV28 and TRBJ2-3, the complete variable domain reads DVKVTQSSRYLVKRTGEKVFLECVQDMDHENMFWYRQDPGLGLRLIYFSYDVKMKEKGDIPEGYSVSREKKERFSLILESASTNQTSMYLCASRSGLAGGDTQYFGPGTRLTVL.

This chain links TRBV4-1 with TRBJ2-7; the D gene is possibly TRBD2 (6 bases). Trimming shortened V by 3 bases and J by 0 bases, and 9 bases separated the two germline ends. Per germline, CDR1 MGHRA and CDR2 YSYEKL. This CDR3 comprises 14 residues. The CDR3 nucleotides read TGCGCCAGCAGCCACGTGACTAGCTCCTACGAGCAGTACTTC. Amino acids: CASSHVTSSYEQYF.

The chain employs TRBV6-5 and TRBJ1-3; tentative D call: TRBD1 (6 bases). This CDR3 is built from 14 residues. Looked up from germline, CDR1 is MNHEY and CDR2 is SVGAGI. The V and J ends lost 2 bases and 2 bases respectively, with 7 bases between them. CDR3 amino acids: CASSYNRAGNTIYF. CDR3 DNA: TGTGCCAGCAGTTACAACAGGGCTGGAAACACCATATATTTT.

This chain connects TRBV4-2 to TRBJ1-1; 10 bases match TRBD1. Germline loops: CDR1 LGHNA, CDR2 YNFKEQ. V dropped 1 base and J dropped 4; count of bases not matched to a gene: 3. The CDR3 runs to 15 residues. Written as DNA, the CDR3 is TGTGCCAGCAGCCAAGCCGGACAGGGGGGCACTGAAGCTTTCTTT. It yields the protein CASSQAGQGGTEAFF.

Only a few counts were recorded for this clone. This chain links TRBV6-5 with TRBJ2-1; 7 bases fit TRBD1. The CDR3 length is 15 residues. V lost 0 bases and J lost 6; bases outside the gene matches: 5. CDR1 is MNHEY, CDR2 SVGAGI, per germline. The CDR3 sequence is CASSYSKGARNEQFF. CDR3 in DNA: TGTGCCAGCAGTTACTCGAAGGGGGCTCGCAATGAGCAGTTCTTC.

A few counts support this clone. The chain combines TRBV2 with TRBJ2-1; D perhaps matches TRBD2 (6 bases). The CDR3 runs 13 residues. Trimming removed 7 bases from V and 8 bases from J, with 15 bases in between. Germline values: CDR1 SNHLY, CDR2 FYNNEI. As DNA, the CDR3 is TGTGCCAGCAATTCGCCCGGGGGTGATGAGCAGTTCTTC. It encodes CASNSPGGDEQFF. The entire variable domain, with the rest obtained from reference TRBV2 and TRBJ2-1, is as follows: EPEVTQTPSHQVTQMGQEVILRCVPISNHLYFYWYRQILGQKVEFLVSFYNNEISEKSEIFDDQFSVERPDGSNFTLKIRSTKLEDSAMYFCASNSPGGDEQFFGPGTRLTVL.

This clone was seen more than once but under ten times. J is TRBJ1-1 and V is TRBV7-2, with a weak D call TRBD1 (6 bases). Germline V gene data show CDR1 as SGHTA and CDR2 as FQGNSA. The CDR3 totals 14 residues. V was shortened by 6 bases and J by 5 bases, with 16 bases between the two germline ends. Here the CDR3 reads CASSTRRGSTEAFF. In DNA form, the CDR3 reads TGTGCCAGCAGTACACGCAGGGGCTCAACTGAAGCTTTCTTT. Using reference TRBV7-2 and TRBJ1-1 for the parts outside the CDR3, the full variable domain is GAGVSQSPSNKVTEKGKDVELRCDPISGHTALYWYRQSLGQGLEFLIYFQGNSAPDKSGLPSDRFSAERTGGSVSTLTIQRTQQEDSAVYLCASSTRRGSTEAFFGQGTRLTVV.

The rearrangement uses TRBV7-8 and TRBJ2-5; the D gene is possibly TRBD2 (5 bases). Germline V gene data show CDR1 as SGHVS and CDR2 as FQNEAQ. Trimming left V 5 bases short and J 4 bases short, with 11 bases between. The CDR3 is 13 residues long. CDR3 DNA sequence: TGTGCCAGCAGCCCTCGGGGTCTAGAGACCCAGTACTTC. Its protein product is CASSPRGLETQYF. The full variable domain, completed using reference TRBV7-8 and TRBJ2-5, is GAGVSQSPRYKVAKRGQDVALRCDPISGHVSLFWYQQALGQGPEFLTYFQNEAQLDKSGLPSDRFFAERPEGSVSTLKIQRTQQEDSAVYLCASSPRGLETQYFGPGTRLLVL.